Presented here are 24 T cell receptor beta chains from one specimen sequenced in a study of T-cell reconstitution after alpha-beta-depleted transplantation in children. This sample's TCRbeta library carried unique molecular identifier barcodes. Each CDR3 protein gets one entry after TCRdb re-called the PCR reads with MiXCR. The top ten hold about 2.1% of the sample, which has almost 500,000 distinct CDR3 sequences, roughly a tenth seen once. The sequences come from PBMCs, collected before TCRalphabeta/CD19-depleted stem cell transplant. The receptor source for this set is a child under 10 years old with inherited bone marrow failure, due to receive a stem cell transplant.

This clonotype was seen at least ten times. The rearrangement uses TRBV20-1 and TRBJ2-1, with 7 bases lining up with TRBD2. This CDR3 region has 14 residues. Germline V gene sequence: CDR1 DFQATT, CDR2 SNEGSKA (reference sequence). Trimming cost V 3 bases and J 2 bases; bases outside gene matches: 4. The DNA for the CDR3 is TGCAGTGCTAGGGTCGCGGGGGCCTACAATGAGCAGTTCTTC. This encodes CSARVAGAYNEQFF.

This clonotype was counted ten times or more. In DNA, the CDR3 is TGCGCCAGCAGCTTCGCACAGGGGCACGGCTACACCTTC. Protein: CASSFAQGHGYTF. The V gene is TRBV5-1, the J gene TRBJ1-2; 7 bases match TRBD1. Trimming at V came to 2 bases and at J to 8 bases, leaving 6 bases not matched to a gene. CDR1 and CDR2 from the germline V gene are SGHRS and YFSETQ. The CDR3 sequence is 13 residues long. The variable domain in full, with the rest retrieved from reference TRBV5-1 and TRBJ1-2, is KAGVTQTPRYLIKTRGQQVTLSCSPISGHRSVSWYQQTPGQGLQFLFEYFSETQRNKGNFPGRFSGRQFSNSRSEMNVSTLELGDSALYLCASSFAQGHGYTFGSGTRLTVV.

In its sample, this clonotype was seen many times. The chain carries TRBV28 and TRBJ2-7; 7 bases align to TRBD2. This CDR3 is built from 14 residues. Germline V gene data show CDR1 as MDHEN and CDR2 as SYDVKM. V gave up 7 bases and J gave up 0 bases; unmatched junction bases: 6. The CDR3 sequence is CASTQAGPSYEQYF. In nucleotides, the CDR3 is TGTGCCAGCACCCAAGCGGGACCCTCCTACGAGCAGTACTTC.

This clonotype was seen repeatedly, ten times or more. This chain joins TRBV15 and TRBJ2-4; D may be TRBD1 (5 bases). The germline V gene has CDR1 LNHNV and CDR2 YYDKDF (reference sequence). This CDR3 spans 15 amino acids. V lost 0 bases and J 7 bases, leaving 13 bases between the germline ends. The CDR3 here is CATSRDHRRANIQYF. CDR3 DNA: TGTGCCACCAGCAGAGATCACAGGCGTGCGAACATTCAGTACTTC.

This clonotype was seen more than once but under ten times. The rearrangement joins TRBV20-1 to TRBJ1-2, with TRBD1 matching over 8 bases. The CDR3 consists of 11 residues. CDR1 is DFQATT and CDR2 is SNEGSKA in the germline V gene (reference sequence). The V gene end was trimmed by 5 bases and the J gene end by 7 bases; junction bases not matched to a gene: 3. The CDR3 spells CSASGGSGYTF. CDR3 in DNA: TGCAGTGCTTCAGGGGGCTCTGGCTACACCTTC.

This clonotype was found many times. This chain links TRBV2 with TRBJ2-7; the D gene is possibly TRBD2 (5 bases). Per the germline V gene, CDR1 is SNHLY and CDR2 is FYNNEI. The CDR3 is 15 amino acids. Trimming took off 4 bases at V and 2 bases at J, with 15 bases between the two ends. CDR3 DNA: TGTGCCAGCAGTGGATCCAGCGGAACCCCCTACGAGCAGTACTTC. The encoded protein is CASSGSSGTPYEQYF. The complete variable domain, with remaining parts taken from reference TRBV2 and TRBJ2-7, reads EPEVTQTPSHQVTQMGQEVILRCVPISNHLYFYWYRQILGQKVEFLVSFYNNEISEKSEIFDDQFSVERPDGSNFTLKIRSTKLEDSAMYFCASSGSSGTPYEQYFGPGTRLTVT.

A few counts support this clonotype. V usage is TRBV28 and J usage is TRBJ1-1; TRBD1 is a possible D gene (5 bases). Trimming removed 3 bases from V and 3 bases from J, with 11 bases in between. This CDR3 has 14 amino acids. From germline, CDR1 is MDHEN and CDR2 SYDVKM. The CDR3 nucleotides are TGTGCCAGCAGTTTCGCCGGGGGAGACACTGAAGCTTTCTTT. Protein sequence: CASSFAGGDTEAFF.

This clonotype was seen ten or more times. CDR3 coding DNA: TGTGCCAGCAGTTTATGGTCCGATGAGCAGTTCTTC. It is translated as CASSLWSDEQFF. The genes are TRBV28 and TRBJ2-1; D unclear. Germline values: CDR1 MDHEN, CDR2 SYDVKM. Trimming took off 0 bases at V and 8 bases at J, with 5 bases between the two ends. There are 12 residues in the CDR3.

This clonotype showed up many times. The CDR3 bases are TGCGCCAGCAGCCAAGCGGGCCGTAACATGAACACTGAAGCTTTCTTT. Its protein is CASSQAGRNMNTEAFF. The rearrangement uses TRBV4-3 and TRBJ1-1; D remains unclear. The V and J ends lost 1 base and 0 bases respectively, with 12 bases between them. Per the germline V gene, CDR1 is LGHNA and CDR2 is YSLEER. The length of the CDR3 is 16 residues.

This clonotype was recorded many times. CDR3 sequence (DNA): TGCAGTGGCATCGGGACAGAAACGTCACCCCTCCACTTT. Protein sequence: CSGIGTETSPLHF. This chain uses TRBV20-1 with TRBJ1-6, with 7 bases fitting TRBD1. The germline V gene has CDR1 DFQATT and CDR2 SNEGSKA (reference sequence). The CDR3 has 13 residues. The V gene end was trimmed by 7 bases and the J gene end by 10 bases; junction bases not matched to a gene: 10.

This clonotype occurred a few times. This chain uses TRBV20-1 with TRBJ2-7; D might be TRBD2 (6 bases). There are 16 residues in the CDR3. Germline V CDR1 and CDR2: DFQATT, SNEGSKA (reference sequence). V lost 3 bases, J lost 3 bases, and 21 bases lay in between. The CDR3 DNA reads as TGCAGTGCTAGTCCCCTCAACGACCGGGAGTACTACGAGCAGTACTTC. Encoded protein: CSASPLNDREYYEQYF.

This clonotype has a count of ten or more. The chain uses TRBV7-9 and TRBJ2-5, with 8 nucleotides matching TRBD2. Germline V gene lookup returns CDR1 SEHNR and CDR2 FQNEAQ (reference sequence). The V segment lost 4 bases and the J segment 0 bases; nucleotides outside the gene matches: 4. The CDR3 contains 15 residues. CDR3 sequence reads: CASSWVSGDQETQYF. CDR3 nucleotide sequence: TGTGCCAGCAGCTGGGTTAGCGGGGACCAAGAGACCCAGTACTTC.

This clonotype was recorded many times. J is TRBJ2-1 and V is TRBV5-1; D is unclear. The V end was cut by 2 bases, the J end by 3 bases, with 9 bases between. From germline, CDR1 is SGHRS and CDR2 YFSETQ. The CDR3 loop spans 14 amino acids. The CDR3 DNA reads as TGCGCCAGCAGCTTACCGGGCCACTACAATGAGCAGTTCTTC. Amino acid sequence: CASSLPGHYNEQFF.

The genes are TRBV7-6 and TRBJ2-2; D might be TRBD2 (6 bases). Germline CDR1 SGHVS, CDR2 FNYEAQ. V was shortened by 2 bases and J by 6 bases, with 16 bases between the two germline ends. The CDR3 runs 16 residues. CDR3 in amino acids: CASSLRETRVPGELFF. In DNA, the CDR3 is TGTGCCAGCAGCTTAAGGGAGACTAGGGTCCCCGGGGAGCTGTTTTTT.

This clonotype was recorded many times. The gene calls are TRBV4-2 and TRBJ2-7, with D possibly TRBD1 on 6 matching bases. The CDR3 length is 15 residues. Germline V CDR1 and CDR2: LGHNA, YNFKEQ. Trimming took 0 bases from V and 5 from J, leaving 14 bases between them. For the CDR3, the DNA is TGTGCCAGCAGCCAAGATCAGGGGACGGCGGACGAGCAGTACTTC. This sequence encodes CASSQDQGTADEQYF.

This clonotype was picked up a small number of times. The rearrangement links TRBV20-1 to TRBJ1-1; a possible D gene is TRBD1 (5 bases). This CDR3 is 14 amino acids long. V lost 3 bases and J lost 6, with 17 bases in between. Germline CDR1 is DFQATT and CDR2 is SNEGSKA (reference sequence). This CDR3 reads CSASAGPGSSEAFF. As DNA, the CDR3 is TGCAGTGCTAGTGCAGGGCCCGGTTCCTCTGAAGCTTTCTTT.

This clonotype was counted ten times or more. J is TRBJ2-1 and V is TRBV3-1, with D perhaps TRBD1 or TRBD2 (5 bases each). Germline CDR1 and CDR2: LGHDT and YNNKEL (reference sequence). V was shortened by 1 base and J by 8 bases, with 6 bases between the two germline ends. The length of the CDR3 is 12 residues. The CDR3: CASSQGGYEQFF. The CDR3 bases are TGTGCCAGCAGCCAAGGGGGGTATGAGCAGTTCTTC.

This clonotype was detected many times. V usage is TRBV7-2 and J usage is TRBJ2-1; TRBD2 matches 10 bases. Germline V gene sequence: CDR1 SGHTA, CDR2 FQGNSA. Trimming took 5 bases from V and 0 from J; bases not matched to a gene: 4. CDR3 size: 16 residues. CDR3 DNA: TGTGCCAGCAGCGGACTAGCGGTTATCTCCTACAATGAGCAGTTCTTC. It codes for CASSGLAVISYNEQFF.

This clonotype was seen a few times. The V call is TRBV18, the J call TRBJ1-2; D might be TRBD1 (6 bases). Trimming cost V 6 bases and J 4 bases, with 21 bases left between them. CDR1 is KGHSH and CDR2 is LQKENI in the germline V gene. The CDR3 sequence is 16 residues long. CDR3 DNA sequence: TGTGCCAGCTCGCCAAGCTCGGGGGCGTCGGTCTATGGCTACACCTTC. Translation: CASSPSSGASVYGYTF.

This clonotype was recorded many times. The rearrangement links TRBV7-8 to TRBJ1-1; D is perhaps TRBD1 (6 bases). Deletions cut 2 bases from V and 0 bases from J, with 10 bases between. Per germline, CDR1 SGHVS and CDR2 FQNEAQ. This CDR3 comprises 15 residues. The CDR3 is CASSLTTGLNTEAFF. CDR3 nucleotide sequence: TGTGCCAGCAGCTTAACCACAGGGTTGAACACTGAAGCTTTCTTT.

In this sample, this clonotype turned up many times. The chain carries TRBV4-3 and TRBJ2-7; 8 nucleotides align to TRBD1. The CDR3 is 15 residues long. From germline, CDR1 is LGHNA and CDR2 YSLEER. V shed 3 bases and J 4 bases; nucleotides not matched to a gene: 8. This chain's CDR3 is CASSQGDRGGYEQYF. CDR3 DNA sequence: TGCGCCAGCAGCCAGGGCGACAGGGGAGGTTACGAGCAGTACTTC.

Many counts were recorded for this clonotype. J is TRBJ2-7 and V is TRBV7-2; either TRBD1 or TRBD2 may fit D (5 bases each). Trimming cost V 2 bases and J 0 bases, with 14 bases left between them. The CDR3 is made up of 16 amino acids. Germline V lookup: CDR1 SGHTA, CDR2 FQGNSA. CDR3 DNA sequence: TGTGCCAGCAGCTTATGGCTGGGGGAGTCCTCCTACGAGCAGTACTTC. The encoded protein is CASSLWLGESSYEQYF.

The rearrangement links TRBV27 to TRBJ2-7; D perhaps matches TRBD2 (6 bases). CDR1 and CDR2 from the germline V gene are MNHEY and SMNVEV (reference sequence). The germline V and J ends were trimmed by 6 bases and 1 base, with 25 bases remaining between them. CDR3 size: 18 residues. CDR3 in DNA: TGTGCCAGCAGGACCCTTGGGGCGGCTAGCGCTACTTCCTACGAGCAGTACTTC. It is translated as CASRTLGAASATSYEQYF.

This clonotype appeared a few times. The CDR3 reads CASSQAKREASGSTDTQYF. The CDR3 region has the DNA TGTGCCAGCAGCCAAGCCAAGAGAGAGGCTAGCGGGAGCACAGATACGCAGTATTTT. V usage is TRBV3-1 and J usage is TRBJ2-3; 8 positions match TRBD2. The CDR3 sequence is 19 residues long. Germline V gene data show CDR1 as LGHDT and CDR2 as YNNKEL (reference sequence). V lost 1 base and J lost 0; bases outside the gene matches: 12.